What follows are 32 T cell receptor beta chains derived from one specimen sequenced in a study of OX40 agonist ivuxolimab in advanced cancers. Data came from immunoSEQ multiplex PCR; TCRdb stores just in-frame clones and leaves some out. Of 60,000 to 100,000 clones listed, 80% to 90% are singletons. The sample here was CD4+ or CD8+ T cells sorted from blood, taken in a trial of the OX40 agonist ivuxolimab. The source is an adult with an advanced solid tumor such as melanoma, head and neck, liver or kidney cancer.

This chain connects TRBV19 to TRBJ2-2; D unclear. CDR1 and CDR2 from the germline V gene are LNHDA and SQIVND (reference sequence). Trimming removed 7 bases at V and 7 bases at J, with 13 bases between. The CDR3 has 13 residues. Written as DNA, the CDR3 is TGTGCCAGTACCCCACGGACGGGCGGGGAGCTGTTTTTT. This translates into CASTPRTGGELFF.

The chain recombines TRBV18 with TRBJ2-5; TRBD2 aligns across 7 bases. V dropped 5 bases and J dropped 1; count of bases not matched to a gene: 19. The V gene's germline CDR1 is KGHSH and CDR2 LQKENI. The CDR3 sequence is 19 residues long. CDR3 amino acids: CASSGPHGEGQGFQETQYF. DNA for the CDR3: TGTGCCAGCTCAGGACCCCACGGGGAGGGCCAAGGATTCCAAGAGACCCAGTACTTC.

The J gene is TRBJ1-4, the V gene TRBV6-5; D is uncertain. This CDR3 is 14 amino acids long. V was shortened by 5 bases and J by 0 bases, with 7 bases between the two germline ends. Germline assignment: CDR1 MNHEY and CDR2 SVGAGI. The DNA for the CDR3 is TGTGCCAGCAGTCCCCAAGCAACTAATGAAAAACTGTTTTTT. Amino acid sequence: CASSPQATNEKLFF.

This chain uses TRBV6-6 with TRBJ2-7; D is perhaps TRBD1 (6 bases). The CDR3 extends over 15 amino acids. CDR1 and CDR2 (germline): MNHNY, SVGAGI (reference sequence). Trimming removed 6 bases at V and 1 base at J, with 16 bases between. The CDR3 region has the DNA TGTGCCAGCAGCTATGGGCAGGGGCCTTCCTACGAGCAGTACTTC. It specifies CASSYGQGPSYEQYF.

The chain recombines TRBV11-2 with TRBJ2-5; D unresolved. Germline assignment: CDR1 SGHAT and CDR2 FQNNGV. This CDR3 spans 14 amino acids. Trimming removed 2 bases at V and 0 bases at J, with 7 bases between. The CDR3 is CASSLSYNQETQYF. DNA for the CDR3: TGTGCCAGCAGCTTATCATACAACCAAGAGACCCAGTACTTC.

The sample holds a few counts of this clone. This rearrangement joins TRBV5-1 to TRBJ1-2; 9 bases align to TRBD1. V was clipped by 5 bases and J by 6 bases; unmatched bases: 5. Germline V gene data show CDR1 as SGHRS and CDR2 as YFSETQ. The CDR3 extends over 13 amino acids. The CDR3 region has the DNA TGCGCCAGCAGTTACGGGACAGGGAATGGCTACACCTTC. It yields the protein CASSYGTGNGYTF.

This chain uses TRBV6-6 with TRBJ1-2, with 7 bases that match TRBD1. This CDR3 contains 15 residues. CDR1 and CDR2 (germline): MNHNY, SVGAGI (reference sequence). The J segment lost 4 bases and the V segment lost 0 bases, leaving 5 bases of the junction unmatched. Here the CDR3 DNA reads TGTGCCAGCAGTTACTCCGACAGGACAGGCTATGGCTACACCTTC. Translating it yields CASSYSDRTGYGYTF.

The gene calls are TRBV5-1 and TRBJ2-7, with a possible D match to TRBD1 (6 bases). CDR3 length: 14 residues. The germline V gene encodes CDR1 SGHRS and CDR2 YFSETQ. V lost 0 bases and J lost 2, with 9 bases in between. The CDR3 bases are TGCGCCAGCAGCTTGGGACAGGACACCTACGAGCAGTACTTC. Amino acids: CASSLGQDTYEQYF.

The chain employs TRBV28 and TRBJ1-4; D unresolved. Germline lookup yields CDR1 MDHEN and CDR2 SYDVKM. The CDR3 runs to 14 residues. V dropped 2 bases and J dropped 10 bases, with 14 bases sitting between them. DNA for the CDR3: TGTGCCAGCAGTTTAAGGGCAGGTAAAAGAAAACTGTTTTTT. This sequence encodes CASSLRAGKRKLFF.

The V and J genes are TRBV15 and TRBJ2-5; 7 nucleotides match TRBD2. This CDR3 contains 15 residues. Germline assignment: CDR1 LNHNV and CDR2 YYDKDF (reference sequence). V was clipped by 0 bases and J by 3 bases; unmatched bases: 4. DNA of the CDR3: TGTGCCACCAGCAGAGATCTCAGCGGGGAAGAGACCCAGTACTTC. Encoded protein: CATSRDLSGEETQYF.

The V gene is TRBV10-2, the J gene TRBJ1-1; TRBD1 matches at 8 bases. The V and J ends lost 4 bases and 5 bases, in that order; junction bases with no gene match: 9. The germline V gene encodes CDR1 WSHSY and CDR2 SAAADI. CDR3 length: 15 residues. The CDR3 sequence is CASSAPGQGYTEAFF. DNA of the CDR3: TGCGCCAGCAGTGCGCCAGGACAGGGATATACTGAAGCTTTCTTT.

This clone was seen only once. The CDR3 bases are TGTGCCAGCAGTTCCCCCGGGACAGGGGATCGTGTGCAGTACTTC. Translating gives CASSSPGTGDRVQYF. The chain recombines TRBV27 with TRBJ2-7, with 10 bases fitting TRBD1. The CDR3 runs to 15 residues. Looked up from germline, CDR1 is MNHEY and CDR2 is SMNVEV (reference sequence). J was trimmed by 9 bases and V by 4 bases; bases with no gene match: 12.

The chain recombines TRBV18 with TRBJ2-1; D remains ambiguous. V was pared by 2 bases and J by 8 bases, with 7 bases between. The germline gives CDR1 KGHSH, CDR2 LQKENI. The CDR3 is 12 residues long. CDR3 bases: TGTGCCAGCTCACCAGTGGGCTATGAGCAGTTCTTC. Translated, it gives CASSPVGYEQFF.

The chain links TRBV9 to TRBJ2-5; 8 positions match TRBD2. V gave up 4 bases and J gave up 5 bases; unmatched junction bases: 7. Germline V lookup: CDR1 SGDLS, CDR2 YYNGEE. The CDR3 consists of 14 residues. CDR3 in amino acids: CASSPPGGVETQYF. The CDR3 DNA is TGTGCCAGCAGCCCTCCCGGGGGGGTGGAGACCCAGTACTTC.

The table lists this clone with a count of one. The chain links TRBV11-2 to TRBJ1-1; D gene ambiguous. From germline, CDR1 is SGHAT and CDR2 FQNNGV. V lost 2 bases, J lost 5 bases, and 6 bases lay in between. The CDR3 has 12 residues. CDR3: CASSLLKTEAFF. CDR3 in DNA: TGTGCCAGCAGCTTATTAAAGACTGAAGCTTTCTTT.

A single count supports this clone. V is TRBV11-3 and J is TRBJ1-6, with TRBD1 as a possible D gene (6 bases). The CDR3 totals 17 residues. Germline CDR1 SGHNT, CDR2 YENEEA. The ends were cut back, 5 bases at V and 6 bases at J, with 20 bases in the middle. The CDR3 sequence: CASSREQGAAINSPLHF. The CDR3 DNA is TGTGCCAGCAGCCGGGAACAGGGTGCCGCTATTAATTCACCCCTCCACTTT. Variable domain in full (rest from reference TRBV11-3 and TRBJ1-6): EAGVVQSPRYKIIEKKQPVAFWCNPISGHNTLYWYLQNLGQGPELLIRYENEEAVDDSQLPKDRFSAERLKGVDSTLKIQPAELGDSAVYLCASSREQGAAINSPLHFGNGTRLTVT.

The chain uses TRBV5-5 and TRBJ2-3; D not resolved. V lost 2 bases to trimming and J lost 4 bases, with 8 bases between them. Germline loops: CDR1 SGHKS, CDR2 YYEKEE (reference sequence). The CDR3 covers 13 residues. The chain's CDR3 is CASSFTVPDTQYF. The CDR3 DNA is TGTGCCAGCAGCTTTACGGTCCCAGATACGCAGTATTTT.

This clone appeared a single time. The chain links TRBV4-2 to TRBJ2-1; D unresolved. Trimming stripped 0 bases from V and 6 bases from J, with 12 bases between. Germline V gene data show CDR1 as LGHNA and CDR2 as YNFKEQ. There are 15 residues in the CDR3. In nucleotides, the CDR3 is TGTGCCAGCAGCCAAGATGCGGTAGCCGCCAATGAGCAGTTCTTC. The encoded protein is CASSQDAVAANEQFF.

The J gene is TRBJ1-5, the V gene TRBV7-6, with 11 positions matching TRBD1. V lost 5 bases to trimming and J lost 4 bases; unmatched junction nucleotides: 4. CDR3 length equals 15 residues. CDR1 and CDR2 from the germline V gene are SGHVS and FNYEAQ. The CDR3 reads CASSRGTGGNQPQHF. CDR3 nucleotide sequence: TGTGCCAGCAGCAGAGGGACAGGGGGTAATCAGCCCCAGCATTTT.

This clone was counted a few times. The chain has TRBV2 and TRBJ2-7; no clear D. The CDR3 is 11 residues long. Germline CDR1 reads SNHLY; CDR2 reads FYNNEI. V gave up 5 bases and J gave up 6 bases, with 8 bases separating them. This CDR3 is CASSLSFEQYF. Written as DNA, the CDR3 is TGTGCCAGCAGTCTTAGTTTCGAGCAGTACTTC.

The rearrangement links TRBV5-1 to TRBJ2-1, with TRBD2 identical over 8 bases. Germline V lookup: CDR1 SGHRS, CDR2 YFSETQ. J lost 8 bases, V lost 0 bases, and 13 bases had no gene match. CDR3 length: 17 residues. The CDR3 region is CASSLALAGSKSDEQFF. The CDR3 bases are TGCGCCAGCAGCTTGGCATTAGCGGGATCCAAATCCGATGAGCAGTTCTTC. The full variable domain, in which reference TRBV5-1 and TRBJ2-1 provide the parts outside the CDR3, is KAGVTQTPRYLIKTRGQQVTLSCSPISGHRSVSWYQQTPGQGLQFLFEYFSETQRNKGNFPGRFSGRQFSNSRSEMNVSTLELGDSALYLCASSLALAGSKSDEQFFGPGTRLTVL.

The gene calls are TRBV27 and TRBJ2-3; TRBD1 matches at 7 bases. CDR3 length: 13 residues. The J segment lost 6 bases and the V segment lost 7 bases, leaving 7 bases of the junction unmatched. Germline V gene sequence: CDR1 MNHEY, CDR2 SMNVEV (reference sequence). As DNA, the CDR3 is TGTGCCAGCACTACACAGGGGCGGGATACGCAGTATTTT. This translates into CASTTQGRDTQYF.

The J gene is TRBJ1-5, the V gene TRBV6-6, with D possibly being TRBD1 (6 bases). The CDR3 sequence is 14 residues long. Trimming pared 3 bases from V and 5 bases from J, leaving 11 bases between. Germline loops: CDR1 MNHNY, CDR2 SVGAGI (reference sequence). The CDR3, as DNA: TGTGCCAGCAGTTATCGGGGGCCCCATCAGCCCCAGCATTTT. This translates into CASSYRGPHQPQHF.

The chain couples TRBV23-1 to TRBJ2-3; D remains ambiguous. TRBV23-1 is designated an ORF whose function remains uncertain. The ends were cut back, 2 bases at V and 3 bases at J, with 15 bases in the middle. CDR3 length: 16 amino acids. The CDR3 DNA reads as TGCGCCAGCAGTCAAGGGAAAAAAAAGATGACAGATACGCAGTATTTT. It encodes CASSQGKKKMTDTQYF.

This clone was seen once. The rearrangement links TRBV6-6 to TRBJ2-3; tentatively, D is TRBD1 or TRBD2 (6 bases each). This CDR3 comprises 13 residues. The V gene lost 3 bases and the J gene lost 9 bases, with 13 bases spanning the gap. Germline V gene data show CDR1 as MNHNY and CDR2 as SVGAGI (reference sequence). CDR3 in amino acids: CASSYDSGGTQYF. DNA of the CDR3: TGTGCCAGCAGTTATGACTCCGGGGGCACGCAGTATTTT.

This clone has only a few counts. V and J are TRBV5-1 and TRBJ1-1; 7 positions agree with TRBD1. After removal of 4 bases from V and 3 bases from J, the junction contained 3 bases not matched to a gene. This CDR3 region has 13 residues. From germline, CDR1 is SGHRS and CDR2 YFSETQ. Here the CDR3 DNA reads TGCGCCAGCAGCCTCGACAGGGACACTGAAGCTTTCTTT. It translates to CASSLDRDTEAFF.

V is TRBV4-2 and J is TRBJ2-1; 10 bases agree with TRBD2. Germline values: CDR1 LGHNA, CDR2 YNFKEQ. The J segment lost 2 bases and the V segment lost 6 bases, leaving 4 bases of the junction unmatched. The CDR3 sequence is 15 residues long. The CDR3 region is CASRASGSPYNEQFF. The CDR3 DNA reads as TGTGCCAGCAGGGCTAGCGGGAGCCCCTACAATGAGCAGTTCTTC.

V and J are TRBV29-1 and TRBJ1-4, with no clear D. Germline-derived CDR1 and CDR2 are SQVTM and ANQGSEA. Between the trimmed V and J ends, which lost 6 bases and 8 bases, there was a span of 7 bases. The CDR3 loop spans 10 amino acids. In nucleotides, the CDR3 is TGCAGCGTCAGAGAAGAAAAACTGTTTTTT. Amino acids: CSVREEKLFF.

This chain joins TRBV5-1 and TRBJ2-3; 12 nucleotides agree with TRBD2. CDR3 length: 16 amino acids. After removal of 0 bases from V and 7 bases from J, the junction contained 6 bases not matched to a gene. The germline V gene encodes CDR1 SGHRS and CDR2 YFSETQ. CDR3 DNA sequence: TGCGCCAGCAGCTTGGCCGGGCTAGCGGGAGGGAATACGCAGTATTTT. Protein sequence: CASSLAGLAGGNTQYF.

The chain employs TRBV18 and TRBJ1-4, with TRBD1 matching 9 bases. Trimming cost V 5 bases and J 13 bases; bases outside gene matches: 14. Germline CDR1 reads KGHSH; CDR2 reads LQKENI. This CDR3 is 15 amino acids long. CDR3 protein: CASSERTGASNRLFF. The CDR3 DNA reads as TGTGCCAGCTCAGAAAGGACAGGGGCGAGTAATCGACTGTTTTTT.

The rearrangement uses TRBV21-1 and TRBJ2-4; no check of the table's D call, TRBD1, against the DNA was made. TRBV21-1 is assigned pseudogene status. CDR3 length equals 15 residues. The CDR3 loop is CASSKANPGTRKKYF. In nucleotides, the CDR3 is TGTGCCAGCAGCAAAGCGAACCCCGGGACACGGAAAAAGTACTTC.

The genes are TRBV7-8 and TRBJ1-1; no clear D. The V end was cut by 2 bases, the J end by 5 bases, with 12 bases between. Germline lookup yields CDR1 SGHVS and CDR2 FQNEAQ. The CDR3 length is 14 residues. Here the CDR3 DNA reads TGTGCCAGCAGCTTATATGCCCTGGGGACTGAAGCTTTCTTT. This encodes CASSLYALGTEAFF. Using reference TRBV7-8 and TRBJ1-1 for the parts outside the CDR3, the full variable domain is GAGVSQSPRYKVAKRGQDVALRCDPISGHVSLFWYQQALGQGPEFLTYFQNEAQLDKSGLPSDRFFAERPEGSVSTLKIQRTQQEDSAVYLCASSLYALGTEAFFGQGTRLTVV.